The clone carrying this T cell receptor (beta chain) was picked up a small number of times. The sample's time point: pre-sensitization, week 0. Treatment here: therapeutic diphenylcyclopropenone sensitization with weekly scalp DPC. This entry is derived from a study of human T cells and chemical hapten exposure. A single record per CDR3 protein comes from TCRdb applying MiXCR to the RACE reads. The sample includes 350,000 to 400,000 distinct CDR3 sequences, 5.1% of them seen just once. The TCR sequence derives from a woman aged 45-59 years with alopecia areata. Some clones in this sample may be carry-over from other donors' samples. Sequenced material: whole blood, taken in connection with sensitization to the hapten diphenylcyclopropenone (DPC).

The CDR3 DNA reads TGTGCCAGCAGGCCGACAGGGTTTAATGAAAAACTGTTTTTT. Protein product: CASRPTGFNEKLFF. The gene calls are TRBV6-5 and TRBJ1-4; 7 nucleotides align to TRBD1. CDR1 and CDR2 from the germline V gene are MNHEY and SVGAGI. The V and J ends lost 6 bases and 4 bases, in that order; junction bases with no gene match: 5. This CDR3 spans 14 amino acids.